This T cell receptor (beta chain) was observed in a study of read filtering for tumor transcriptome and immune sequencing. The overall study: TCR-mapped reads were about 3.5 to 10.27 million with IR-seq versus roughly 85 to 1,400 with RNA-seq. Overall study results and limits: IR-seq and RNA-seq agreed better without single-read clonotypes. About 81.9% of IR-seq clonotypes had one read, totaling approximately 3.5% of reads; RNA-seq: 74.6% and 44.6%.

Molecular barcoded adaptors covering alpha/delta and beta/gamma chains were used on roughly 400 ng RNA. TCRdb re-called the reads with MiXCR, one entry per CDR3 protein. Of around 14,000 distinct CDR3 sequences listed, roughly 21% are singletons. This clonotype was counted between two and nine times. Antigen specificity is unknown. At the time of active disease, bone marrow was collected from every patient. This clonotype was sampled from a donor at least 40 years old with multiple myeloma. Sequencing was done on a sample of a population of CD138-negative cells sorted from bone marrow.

CDR3 in DNA: TGTGCCAGCAGCTTAAGGGCGGGGACAGTCATGAACACTGAAGCTTTCTTT. Translated: CASSLRAGTVMNTEAFF. The V and J genes are TRBV11-2 and TRBJ1-1; 7 bases are shared with TRBD1. Unmatched junction bases numbered 9, after V lost 2 bases and J lost 0 bases. The CDR3 is 17 amino acids. The germline gives CDR1 SGHAT, CDR2 FQNNGV.